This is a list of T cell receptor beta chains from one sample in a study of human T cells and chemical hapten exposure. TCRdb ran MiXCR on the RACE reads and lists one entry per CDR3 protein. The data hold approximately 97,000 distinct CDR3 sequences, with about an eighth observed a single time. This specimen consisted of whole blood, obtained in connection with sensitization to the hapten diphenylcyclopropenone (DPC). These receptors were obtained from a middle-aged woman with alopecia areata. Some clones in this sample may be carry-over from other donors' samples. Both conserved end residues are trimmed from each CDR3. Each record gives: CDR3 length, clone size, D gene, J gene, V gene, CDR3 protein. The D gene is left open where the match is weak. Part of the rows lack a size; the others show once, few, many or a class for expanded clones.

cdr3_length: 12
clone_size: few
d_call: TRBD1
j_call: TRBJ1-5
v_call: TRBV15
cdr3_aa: ATSPDRGPWPQH

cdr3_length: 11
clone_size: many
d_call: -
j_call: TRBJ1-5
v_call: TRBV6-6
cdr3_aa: ASGRAESQPQH

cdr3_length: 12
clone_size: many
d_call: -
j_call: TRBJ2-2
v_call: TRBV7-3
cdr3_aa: ASSLTPDTGELF

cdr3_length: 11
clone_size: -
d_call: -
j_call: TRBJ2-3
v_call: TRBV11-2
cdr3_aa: ASSFSRTDTQY

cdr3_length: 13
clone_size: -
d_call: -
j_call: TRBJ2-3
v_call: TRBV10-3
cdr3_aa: AISLDGSGTDTQY

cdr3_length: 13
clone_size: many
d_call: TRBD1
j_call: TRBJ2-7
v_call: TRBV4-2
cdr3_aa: ASSQGGQGIGEQY

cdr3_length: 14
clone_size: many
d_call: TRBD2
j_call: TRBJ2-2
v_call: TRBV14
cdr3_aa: ASSQVTSARTGELF

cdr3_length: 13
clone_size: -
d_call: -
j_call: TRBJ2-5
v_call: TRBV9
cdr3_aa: ASSVGVGGGETQY

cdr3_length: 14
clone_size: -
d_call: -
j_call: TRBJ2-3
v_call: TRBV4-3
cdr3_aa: ASSQEAQVYGDTQY

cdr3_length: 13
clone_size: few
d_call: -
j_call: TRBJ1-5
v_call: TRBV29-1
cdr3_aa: SVEVGGGANQPQH

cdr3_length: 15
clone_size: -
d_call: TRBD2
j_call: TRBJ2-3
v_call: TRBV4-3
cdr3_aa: ASSPTGGGGSTDTQY

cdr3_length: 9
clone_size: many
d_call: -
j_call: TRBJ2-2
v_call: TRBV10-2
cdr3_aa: ASRATGELF

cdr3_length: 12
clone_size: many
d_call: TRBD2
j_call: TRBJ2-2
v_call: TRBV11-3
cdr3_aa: ASRSGGVAGELF

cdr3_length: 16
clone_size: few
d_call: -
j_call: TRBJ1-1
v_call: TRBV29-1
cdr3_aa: SVEPLGLRGGLNTEAF

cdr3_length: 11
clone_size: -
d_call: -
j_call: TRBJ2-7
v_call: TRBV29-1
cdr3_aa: SVERGDNNEQY

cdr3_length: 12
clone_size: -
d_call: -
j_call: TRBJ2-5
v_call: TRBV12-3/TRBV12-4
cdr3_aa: ATLSSGRRGTQY

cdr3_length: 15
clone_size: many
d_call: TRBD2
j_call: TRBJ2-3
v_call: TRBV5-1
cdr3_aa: ASSLGLAGATTDTQY

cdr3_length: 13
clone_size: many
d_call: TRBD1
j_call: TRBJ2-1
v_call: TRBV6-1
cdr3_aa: ASKAGDRGSNEQF

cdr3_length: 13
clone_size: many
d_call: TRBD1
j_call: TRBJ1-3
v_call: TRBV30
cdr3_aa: AWSRGTPNGNTIY

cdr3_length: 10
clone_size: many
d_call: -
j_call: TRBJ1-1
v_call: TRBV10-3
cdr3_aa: AISSRDGEAF

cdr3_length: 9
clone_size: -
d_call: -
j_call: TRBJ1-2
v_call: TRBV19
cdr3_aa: ASRRGRRYT

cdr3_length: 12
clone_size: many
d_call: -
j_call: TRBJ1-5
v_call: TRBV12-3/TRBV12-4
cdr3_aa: ASSLRLDNQPQH

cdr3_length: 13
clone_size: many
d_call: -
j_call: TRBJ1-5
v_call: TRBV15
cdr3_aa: ATSRDRGENQPQH

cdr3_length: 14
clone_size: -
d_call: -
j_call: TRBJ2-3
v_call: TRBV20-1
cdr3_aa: SATTPAGASTDTQY

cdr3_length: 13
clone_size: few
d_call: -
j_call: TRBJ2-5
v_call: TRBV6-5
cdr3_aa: ASSYSKAGAETQY

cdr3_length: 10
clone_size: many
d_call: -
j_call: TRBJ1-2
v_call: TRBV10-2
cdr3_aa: ASSAQSYGYT

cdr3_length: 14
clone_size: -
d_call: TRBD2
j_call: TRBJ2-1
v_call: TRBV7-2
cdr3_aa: ASSARNLAGINEQF

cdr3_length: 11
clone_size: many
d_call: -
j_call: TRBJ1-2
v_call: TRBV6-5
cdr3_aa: ASSWGEGDGYT

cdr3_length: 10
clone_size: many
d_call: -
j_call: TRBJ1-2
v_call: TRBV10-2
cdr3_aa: ASSGRGNGYT

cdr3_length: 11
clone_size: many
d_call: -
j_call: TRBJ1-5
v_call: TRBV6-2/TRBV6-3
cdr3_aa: ASIRGGNQPQH

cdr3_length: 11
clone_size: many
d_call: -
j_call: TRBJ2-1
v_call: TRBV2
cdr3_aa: ASSYAEGGQQF

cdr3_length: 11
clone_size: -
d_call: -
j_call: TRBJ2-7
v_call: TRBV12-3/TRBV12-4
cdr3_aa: ASSPPVSYEQY

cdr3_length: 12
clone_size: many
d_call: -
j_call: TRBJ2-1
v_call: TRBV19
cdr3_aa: ASSIGQGWDEQF

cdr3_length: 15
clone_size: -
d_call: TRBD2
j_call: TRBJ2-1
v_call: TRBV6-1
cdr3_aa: ASSVSSLAGRDNEQF

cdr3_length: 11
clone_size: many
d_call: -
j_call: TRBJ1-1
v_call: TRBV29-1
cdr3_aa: SVVRAQPTEAF

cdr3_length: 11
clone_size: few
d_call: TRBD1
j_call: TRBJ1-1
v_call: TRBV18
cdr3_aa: ASSQQEQGEAF

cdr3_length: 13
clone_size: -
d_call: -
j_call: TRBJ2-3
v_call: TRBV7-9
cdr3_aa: ASSTPRGHPDTQY

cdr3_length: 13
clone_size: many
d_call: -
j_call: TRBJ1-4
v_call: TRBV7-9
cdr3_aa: ASSSRDTRGEKLF

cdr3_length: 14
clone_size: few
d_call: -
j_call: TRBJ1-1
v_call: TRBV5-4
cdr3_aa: ASSLATGVMNTEAF

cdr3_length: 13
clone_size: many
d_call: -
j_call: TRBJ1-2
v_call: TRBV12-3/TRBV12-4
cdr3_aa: ASTPVGVPNYGYT

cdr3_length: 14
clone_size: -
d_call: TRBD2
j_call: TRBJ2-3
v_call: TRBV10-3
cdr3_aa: AIMGGSGSVTDTQY

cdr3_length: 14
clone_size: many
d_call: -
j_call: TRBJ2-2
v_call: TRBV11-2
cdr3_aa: ASSLVAGSPTGELF

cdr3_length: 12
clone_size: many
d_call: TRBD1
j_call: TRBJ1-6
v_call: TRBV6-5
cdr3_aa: ASCRDRGISPLH

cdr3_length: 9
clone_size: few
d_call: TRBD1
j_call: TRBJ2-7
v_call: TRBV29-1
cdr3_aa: SADRGHEQY

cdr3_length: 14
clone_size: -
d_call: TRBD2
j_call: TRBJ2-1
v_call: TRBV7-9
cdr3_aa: ASSARLAGGVNEQF

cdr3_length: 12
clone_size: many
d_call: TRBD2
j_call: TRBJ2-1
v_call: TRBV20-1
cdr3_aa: SALTSGRADEQF

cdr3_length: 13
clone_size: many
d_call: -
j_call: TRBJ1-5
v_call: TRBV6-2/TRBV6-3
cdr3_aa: ASSYSPGSNQPQH